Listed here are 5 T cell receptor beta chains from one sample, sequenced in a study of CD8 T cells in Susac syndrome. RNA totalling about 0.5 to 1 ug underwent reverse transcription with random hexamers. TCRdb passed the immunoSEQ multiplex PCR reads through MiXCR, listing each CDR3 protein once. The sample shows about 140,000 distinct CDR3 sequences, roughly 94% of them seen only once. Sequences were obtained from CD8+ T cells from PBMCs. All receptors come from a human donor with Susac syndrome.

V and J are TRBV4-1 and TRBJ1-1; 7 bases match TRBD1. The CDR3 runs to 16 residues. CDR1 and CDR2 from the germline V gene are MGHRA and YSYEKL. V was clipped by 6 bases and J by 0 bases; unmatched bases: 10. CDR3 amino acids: CASSTPRDSLNTEAFF. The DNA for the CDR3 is TGCGCCAGCAGTACCCCACGGGACAGTCTGAACACTGAAGCTTTCTTT.

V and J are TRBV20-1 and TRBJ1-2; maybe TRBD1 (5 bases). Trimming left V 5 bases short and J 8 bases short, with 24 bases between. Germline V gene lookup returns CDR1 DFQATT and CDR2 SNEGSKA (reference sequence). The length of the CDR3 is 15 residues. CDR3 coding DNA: TGCAGTGCTCGGCCCATTACAGGCGTCGGGGTGGGCTACACCTTC. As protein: CSARPITGVGVGYTF.

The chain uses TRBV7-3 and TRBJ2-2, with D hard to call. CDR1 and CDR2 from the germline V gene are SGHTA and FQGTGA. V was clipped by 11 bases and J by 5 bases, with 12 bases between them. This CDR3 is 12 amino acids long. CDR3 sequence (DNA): TGTGCCGGAAGGGTGGAGACCGGGGAGCTGTTTTTT. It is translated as CAGRVETGELFF.

CDR3 in amino acids: CSARGGGDYEQYF. The DNA of the CDR3 is TGCAGCGCCCGTGGGGGAGGTGACTACGAGCAGTACTTC. The chain uses TRBV29-1 and TRBJ2-7; the D gene is possibly TRBD2 (6 bases). This CDR3 spans 13 amino acids. Trimming cost V 7 bases and J 3 bases, with 16 bases left between them. Germline V gene sequence: CDR1 SQVTM, CDR2 ANQGSEA.

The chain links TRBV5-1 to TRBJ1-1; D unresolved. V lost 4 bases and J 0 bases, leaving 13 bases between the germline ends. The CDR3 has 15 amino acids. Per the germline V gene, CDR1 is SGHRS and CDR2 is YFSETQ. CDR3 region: CASSPDVGLNTEAFF. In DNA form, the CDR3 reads TGCGCCAGCAGCCCCGACGTAGGGTTGAACACTGAAGCTTTCTTT.